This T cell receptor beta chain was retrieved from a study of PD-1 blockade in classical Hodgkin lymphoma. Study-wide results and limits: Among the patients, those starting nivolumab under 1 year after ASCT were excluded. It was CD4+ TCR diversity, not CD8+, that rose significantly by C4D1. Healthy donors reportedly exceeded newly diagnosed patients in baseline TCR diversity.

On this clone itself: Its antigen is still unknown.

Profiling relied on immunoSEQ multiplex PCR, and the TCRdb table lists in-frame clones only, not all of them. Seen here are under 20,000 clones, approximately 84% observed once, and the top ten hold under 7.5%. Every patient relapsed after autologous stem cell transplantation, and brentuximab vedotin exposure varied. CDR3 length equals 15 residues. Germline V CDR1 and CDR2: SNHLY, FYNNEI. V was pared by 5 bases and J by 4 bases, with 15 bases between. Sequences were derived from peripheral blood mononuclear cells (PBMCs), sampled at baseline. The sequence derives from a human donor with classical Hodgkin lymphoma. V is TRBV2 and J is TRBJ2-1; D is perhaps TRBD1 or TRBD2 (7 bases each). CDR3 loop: CASSKRQGGYNEQFF. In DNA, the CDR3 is TGTGCCAGCAGTAAGAGACAGGGAGGGTACAATGAGCAGTTCTTC.